These 18 T cell receptor beta chains were sequenced from one sample in a study of beta chain features in type 1 diabetes. What was sequenced were expressed TCRB transcripts, since all of the isolated RNA had been reverse transcribed. TCRdb keeps only in-frame clones here, not all; method: immunoSEQ multiplex PCR. The table includes about 650,000 clones, 9.5% to 15% detected once. These receptors have no identified antigens. Study-wide points: Researchers report that Type 1 diabetes patients had moderately but significantly shorter TCRB CDR3s across all four CD4+ subsets.

The material sequenced was naive CD4+ T cells from blood. These receptors came from a man aged 25-40 years with type 1 diabetes.

This clone was detected a few times. This chain links TRBV5-4 with TRBJ2-7; D may match TRBD1 or TRBD2 (5 bases each). The CDR3 is 14 residues long. V was pared by 3 bases and J by 3 bases, with 13 bases between. The germline V gene has CDR1 SGHNT and CDR2 YYREEE (reference sequence). For the CDR3, the DNA is TGTGCCAGCAGCTCCTCGGGGCGCAGCTACGAGCAGTACTTC. This codes for CASSSSGRSYEQYF.

The chain uses TRBV7-8 and TRBJ2-5, with TRBD2 matching over 7 bases. With V trimmed by 3 bases and J by 3 bases, 4 bases remained unmatched. This CDR3 is 14 amino acids long. Germline values: CDR1 SGHVS, CDR2 FQNEAQ. The CDR3 loop is CASSFLAAEETQYF. The CDR3 DNA reads as TGTGCCAGCAGCTTCCTAGCGGCAGAAGAGACCCAGTACTTC.

This clone appeared a few times. J is TRBJ1-4 and V is TRBV2; TRBD1 is a possible D gene (5 bases). V lost 7 bases and J 1 base, leaving 10 bases between the germline ends. The CDR3 contains 14 residues. CDR1 SNHLY and CDR2 FYNNEI come from the germline V gene. CDR3 sequence: CASNPQGTNEKLFF. For the CDR3, the DNA is TGTGCCAGCAATCCTCAGGGAACTAATGAAAAACTGTTTTTT.

In the case of this clone: Other DNA sequences within the sample encode an identical CDR3. V is TRBV7-2 and J is TRBJ1-5; the D gene is possibly TRBD1 (6 bases). Per germline, CDR1 SGHTA and CDR2 FQGNSA. Trimming left V 2 bases short and J 1 base short, with 9 bases between. This CDR3 is built from 15 residues. The CDR3: CASSLQGLSNQPQHF. The CDR3 DNA is TGTGCCAGCAGCTTACAGGGGCTGAGCAATCAGCCCCAGCATTTT.

This clone was detected a few times. The genes are TRBV15 and TRBJ2-7, with D unclear. CDR1 LNHNV and CDR2 YYDKDF come from the germline V gene (reference sequence). V lost 1 base and J lost 3, with 13 bases in between. CDR3 size: 15 residues. DNA of the CDR3: TGTGCCACCAGCAGAGGAGGCGGTGCGCGCTACGAGCAGTACTTC. It is translated as CATSRGGGARYEQYF.

The V gene is TRBV19, the J gene TRBJ1-1; D ambiguous. Germline CDR1 is LNHDA and CDR2 is SQIVND (reference sequence). Trimming left V 5 bases short and J 4 bases short, with 8 bases between. CDR3 length: 12 amino acids. CDR3 protein: CASSGWVTEAFF. The CDR3 bases are TGTGCCAGTAGTGGATGGGTCACTGAAGCTTTCTTT.

This clone was found a few times. J is TRBJ1-6 and V is TRBV9; no firm D call. This CDR3 contains 14 residues. Germline V CDR1 and CDR2: SGDLS, YYNGEE. The V end was cut by 3 bases, the J end by 5 bases, with 9 bases between. The chain's CDR3 is CASSATWDNSPLHF. The CDR3 DNA is TGTGCCAGCAGCGCCACATGGGATAATTCACCCCTCCACTTT.

A few counts support this clone. V and J are TRBV19 and TRBJ1-1; D gene unclear. The germline V gene has CDR1 LNHDA and CDR2 SQIVND (reference sequence). Trimming cost V 2 bases and J 5 bases, with 9 bases left between them. The CDR3 totals 13 residues. The CDR3 here is CASSILVETEAFF. The CDR3 nucleotides are TGTGCCAGTAGTATACTGGTAGAAACTGAAGCTTTCTTT.

This clone turned up a few times. The chain couples TRBV15 to TRBJ1-6; perhaps TRBD1 as D (5 bases). This CDR3 is 19 amino acids long. Trimming shortened V by 2 bases and J by 6 bases, and 23 bases separated the two germline ends. The germline gives CDR1 LNHNV, CDR2 YYDKDF (reference sequence). The CDR3 loop reads CATSRQGHFPVLTNSPLHF. The DNA for the CDR3 is TGTGCCACCAGCAGACAGGGCCACTTCCCCGTTTTGACTAATTCACCCCTCCACTTT.

The genes are TRBV18 and TRBJ2-5, with unresolved D. Trimming left V 6 bases short and J 5 bases short, with 16 bases between. The V gene's germline CDR1 is KGHSH and CDR2 LQKENI. This CDR3 has 14 amino acids. The CDR3 DNA follows: TGTGCCAGCTCGTTGGGTCCGGCGGCGGAGACCCAGTACTTC. This gives the protein CASSLGPAAETQYF.

V is TRBV5-1 and J is TRBJ2-7, with a possible D match to TRBD2 (5 bases). V gave up 2 bases and J gave up 5 bases, with 14 bases separating them. Germline CDR1 SGHRS, CDR2 YFSETQ. The CDR3 is made up of 14 amino acids. The CDR3 DNA is TGCGCCAGCAGCTTCAACGGGATTCACGACGAGCAGTACTTC. This translates into CASSFNGIHDEQYF.

This clone showed up just a few times. The chain uses TRBV5-1 and TRBJ1-5; D perhaps matches TRBD1 (6 bases). The CDR3 has 15 residues. V lost 5 bases and J lost 6, with 18 bases in between. Germline V gene lookup returns CDR1 SGHRS and CDR2 YFSETQ. The DNA for the CDR3 is TGCGCCAGCAGTCTCGGGGACATTAGTGGTCAGCCCCAGCATTTT. This gives the protein CASSLGDISGQPQHF.

V gene TRBV2 combines with J gene TRBJ2-1; 8 nucleotides agree with TRBD1. Germline CDR1 is SNHLY and CDR2 is FYNNEI. Losses at the gene ends were 4 bases for V and 7 bases for J; bases not matched to a gene: 6. The CDR3 is made up of 14 amino acids. In DNA form, the CDR3 reads TGTGCCAGCAGTGCGAGGACAGGGAGGAATGAGCAGTTCTTC. It encodes CASSARTGRNEQFF.

There are a few counts of this clone. This chain uses TRBV7-2 with TRBJ1-6; 7 positions match TRBD1. Losses at the gene ends were 3 bases for V and 11 bases for J; bases not matched to a gene: 7. Germline assignment: CDR1 SGHTA and CDR2 FQGNSA. This CDR3 has 14 amino acids. DNA for the CDR3: TGTGCCAGCAGCTTCGGGACAGATCTGACACCCCTCCACTTT. It codes for CASSFGTDLTPLHF.

This clone has only a few counts. The V call is TRBV2, the J call TRBJ2-7, with D perhaps matching TRBD1 (6 bases). Germline V gene sequence: CDR1 SNHLY, CDR2 FYNNEI. V lost 11 bases, J lost 4 bases, and 18 bases lay in between. The CDR3 sequence is 13 residues long. The CDR3, as DNA: TGTGCCGGGTCCTCAGGACAGTCTTACGAGCAGTACTTC. It encodes CAGSSGQSYEQYF.

The chain joins TRBV4-2 to TRBJ1-2; possibly TRBD1 for D (5 bases). Trimming left V 2 bases short and J 3 bases short, with 13 bases between. The CDR3 extends over 15 amino acids. CDR1 and CDR2 (germline): LGHNA, YNFKEQ. CDR3 DNA sequence: TGTGCCAGCAGCCAATATCAGGGTATTGACTATGGCTACACCTTC. This sequence encodes CASSQYQGIDYGYTF.

This clone was recorded a few times. V is TRBV27 and J is TRBJ2-3, with D possibly TRBD1 on 5 matching bases. CDR3 size: 17 residues. The germline V gene encodes CDR1 MNHEY and CDR2 SMNVEV (reference sequence). Trimming removed 5 bases at V and 6 bases at J, with 24 bases between. In DNA, the CDR3 is TGTGCCAGCAGTCTCTCTCTGGGGCGAGGAATCGTTGATACGCAGTATTTT. It encodes CASSLSLGRGIVDTQYF.

This clone came up a few times. The chain links TRBV5-1 to TRBJ2-7; a weak D match, TRBD2 (5 bases). Germline CDR1 is SGHRS and CDR2 is YFSETQ. The V end was cut by 0 bases, the J end by 0 bases, with 16 bases between. This CDR3 is built from 17 residues. CDR3: CASSLVGLAATSYEQYF. The CDR3 DNA reads TGCGCCAGCAGCTTGGTAGGTCTAGCTGCTACCTCCTACGAGCAGTACTTC.